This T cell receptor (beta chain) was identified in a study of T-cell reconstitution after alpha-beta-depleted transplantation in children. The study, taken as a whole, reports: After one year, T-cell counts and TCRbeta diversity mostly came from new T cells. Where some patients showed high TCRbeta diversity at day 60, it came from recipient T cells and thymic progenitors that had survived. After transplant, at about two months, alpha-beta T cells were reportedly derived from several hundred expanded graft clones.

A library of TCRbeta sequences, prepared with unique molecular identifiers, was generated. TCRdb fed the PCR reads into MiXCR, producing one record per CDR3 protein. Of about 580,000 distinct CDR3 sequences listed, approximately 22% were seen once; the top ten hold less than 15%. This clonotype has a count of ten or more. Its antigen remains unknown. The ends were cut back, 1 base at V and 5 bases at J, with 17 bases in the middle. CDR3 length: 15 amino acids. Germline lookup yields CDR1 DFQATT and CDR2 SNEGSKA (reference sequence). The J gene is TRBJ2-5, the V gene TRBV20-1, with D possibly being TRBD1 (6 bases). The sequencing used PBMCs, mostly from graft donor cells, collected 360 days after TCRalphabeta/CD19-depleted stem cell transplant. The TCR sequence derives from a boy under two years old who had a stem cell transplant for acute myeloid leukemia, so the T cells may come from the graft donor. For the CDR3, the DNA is TGCAGTGCTAGAGCCTCCAGGGGCAGTTCGGAGACCCAGTACTTC. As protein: CSARASRGSSETQYF.